This T cell receptor (beta chain) was sequenced for a study of blood T cells in healthy people across ages. Germline assignment: CDR1 MDHEN and CDR2 SYDVKM. The CDR3 runs to 20 residues. A second about 6 to 12 cycle PCR used barcoded and J-beta primers. MiXCR, applied by TCRdb to the 5' RACE reads, yields one record per CDR3 protein. Altogether about 900,000 distinct CDR3 sequences are present, around 48% being singletons, with the ten largest covering 10% to 15%. The sequence was obtained from a man aged 25 to 40 in good health. The sample was blood. The J gene is TRBJ2-7, the V gene TRBV28, with 13 bases aligning to TRBD2. The last part of the DNA fits TRBJ2-5 better; the J call may be wrong. CDR3 sequence: CASSLETTSGGFPQQETQYF. In DNA, the CDR3 is TGTGCCAGCAGCTTAGAAACGACTAGCGGGGGGTTCCCCCAACAAGAGACCCAGTACTTC.